These 9 T cell receptor beta chains were sequenced from one sample in a study of blood T cell repertoires in COVID-19. TCRdb keeps only in-frame clones here, not all; method: immunoSEQ multiplex PCR. The sample contains approximately 670,000 clones, about nine tenths of which appear only once. The specimen sequenced was peripheral blood. These receptors all come from a woman between 18 and 29 years old with acute or convalescent COVID-19.

The chain has TRBV28 and TRBJ2-7; D possibly corresponds to TRBD1 (5 bases). V was trimmed by 6 bases and J by 4 bases, leaving 10 bases between them. The V gene's germline CDR1 is MDHEN and CDR2 SYDVKM. The CDR3 loop spans 12 amino acids. The chain's CDR3 is CASSQGRYEQYF. CDR3 nucleotides: TGTGCCAGCAGCCAGGGTAGGTACGAGCAGTACTTC.

The rearrangement joins TRBV4-1 to TRBJ1-3; maybe TRBD1 (5 bases). Germline V gives CDR1 MGHRA, CDR2 YSYEKL. V was pared by 1 base and J by 0 bases, with 13 bases between. The CDR3 runs 17 residues. CDR3 protein: CASSQVGGVSSGNTIYF. CDR3 bases: TGCGCCAGCAGCCAAGTGGGGGGGGTGAGCTCTGGAAACACCATATATTTT.

The chain couples TRBV7-9 to TRBJ2-1; TRBD1 aligns across 9 bases. Losses at the gene ends were 1 base for V and 8 bases for J; bases not matched to a gene: 3. Per the germline V gene, CDR1 is SEHNR and CDR2 is FQNEAQ (reference sequence). The CDR3 totals 14 residues. CDR3 protein: CASSLETGGDEQFF. In DNA, the CDR3 is TGTGCCAGCAGCTTAGAGACAGGGGGGGATGAGCAGTTCTTC.

The count of this clone is one. The chain joins TRBV6-5 to TRBJ2-7, with 8 positions matching TRBD1. The CDR3 spans 13 residues. V lost 10 bases, J lost 6 bases, and 11 bases stayed unmatched. Germline-derived CDR1 and CDR2 are MNHEY and SVGAGI. The CDR3 DNA follows: TGTGCCACGATGACAGGGGCGTTATCCGAGCAGTACTTC. Protein product: CATMTGALSEQYF.

Written as DNA, the CDR3 is TGTGCCAGCAGCTTAAGTAATGGAGCCACTGAAGCTTTCTTT. Translating gives CASSLSNGATEAFF. V and J are TRBV7-6 and TRBJ1-1; D not certain. The germline V gene has CDR1 SGHVS and CDR2 FNYEAQ. The CDR3 is made up of 14 amino acids. Trimming removed 2 bases from V and 4 bases from J, with 11 bases in between.

This chain links TRBV29-1 with TRBJ1-2, with a tentative D call TRBD1 (6 bases). Germline values: CDR1 SQVTM, CDR2 ANQGSEA. V was shortened by 2 bases and J by 3 bases, with 19 bases between the two germline ends. This CDR3 comprises 16 residues. CDR3 DNA sequence: TGCAGCGTTGAACAGGGGATCGGTAGTTTTTACTATGGCTACACCTTC. It specifies CSVEQGIGSFYYGYTF.

The chain uses TRBV7-9 and TRBJ2-3, with 10 bases that match TRBD2. The CDR3 is made up of 17 amino acids. V was clipped by 0 bases and J by 0 bases; unmatched bases: 3. Germline V gene sequence: CDR1 SEHNR, CDR2 FQNEAQ (reference sequence). The CDR3 nucleotides read TGTGCCAGCAGCTTAGCCGAGACTAGCGGGAGCACAGATACGCAGTATTTT. It yields the protein CASSLAETSGSTDTQYF.

In its sample, this clone was seen a few times. The gene calls are TRBV28 and TRBJ1-2; no definite D call. CDR1 is MDHEN and CDR2 is SYDVKM in the germline V gene. The length of the CDR3 is 16 residues. V was trimmed by 3 bases and J by 3 bases, leaving 17 bases between them. CDR3 nucleotides: TGTGCCAGCAGTTTTCCGTCTCAGAAGTCTGACTATGGCTACACCTTC. Its translation: CASSFPSQKSDYGYTF.

The chain couples TRBV5-6 to TRBJ1-1; 7 bases line up with TRBD1. Germline V CDR1 and CDR2: SGHDT, YYEEEE. This CDR3 spans 16 amino acids. The V gene end was trimmed by 5 bases and the J gene end by 3 bases; junction bases not matched to a gene: 13. CDR3 loop: CASSYYHRGVDTEAFF. The CDR3 DNA sequence: TGTGCCAGCAGTTACTATCACAGGGGAGTGGACACTGAAGCTTTCTTT.